The 6 T cell receptor beta chains given below trace back to one sample, sequenced in a study of identical twins. From the 5' RACE reads, TCRdb called clonotypes with MiXCR, one entry per CDR3 protein. Of approximately 680,000 distinct CDR3 sequences listed, 7% to 7.5% are singletons. This sample was also put to use in a study of yellow fever vaccine responses in identical twins.

Specimen: PBMCs. These receptors were collected from a woman aged 18-29 years in good health.

The sample holds a few counts of this clonotype. The genes are TRBV20-1 and TRBJ2-1, with 11 bases matching TRBD2. CDR3 length: 14 amino acids. Per the germline V gene, CDR1 is DFQATT and CDR2 is SNEGSKA (reference sequence). V was pared by 1 base and J by 9 bases, with 5 bases of the junction left unmatched. In DNA form, the CDR3 reads TGCAGTGCTAGAGTTAGCGGGGGGGCCGGTGAGCAGTTCTTC. Its protein is CSARVSGGAGEQFF.

V gene TRBV12-3 or TRBV12-4 combines with J gene TRBJ2-1; 13 bases match TRBD2. The CDR3 totals 15 residues. Trimming cost V 7 bases and J 7 bases; bases outside gene matches: 7. CDR3 amino acids: CASIPGLAGNNEQFF. For the CDR3, the DNA is TGTGCCAGCATCCCGGGACTAGCGGGAAATAATGAGCAGTTCTTC.

The chain is built from TRBV27 and TRBJ2-1, with TRBD2 matching 9 bases. CDR3 length: 16 residues. Germline-derived CDR1 and CDR2 are MNHEY and SMNVEV (reference sequence). V lost 5 bases, J lost 6 bases, and 11 bases stayed unmatched. The CDR3 is CASSETSTSGRNEQFF. The CDR3 nucleotides read TGTGCCAGCAGTGAAACGAGTACTAGCGGGCGCAATGAGCAGTTCTTC.

This clonotype was detected only a few times. The CDR3 loop is CASSQTRGLSYEQYV. As DNA, the CDR3 is TGTGCCAGCAGCCAAACCCGGGGCCTATCCTACGAGCAGTACGTC. The genes are TRBV3-1 and TRBJ2-7, with D possibly called TRBD1 or TRBD2 (5 bases each). V dropped 2 bases and J dropped 1 base, with 12 bases sitting between them. There are 15 residues in the CDR3. Germline lookup yields CDR1 LGHDT and CDR2 YNNKEL (reference sequence).

There are a few counts of this clonotype. The chain is built from TRBV19 and TRBJ2-1; D uncertain. CDR3 length equals 15 residues. CDR1 is LNHDA, CDR2 SQIVND, per germline (reference sequence). Trimming cost V 3 bases and J 6 bases, with 15 bases left between them. The CDR3 DNA follows: TGTGCCAGTAGTATTCAAGGCGGCCGGAGCAATGAGCAGTTCTTC. Its protein product is CASSIQGGRSNEQFF.

The gene calls are TRBV9 and TRBJ2-1, with D possibly called TRBD1 or TRBD2 (6 bases each). The CDR3 covers 16 residues. The V end was cut by 0 bases, the J end by 0 bases, with 10 bases between. Germline CDR1 and CDR2: SGDLS and YYNGEE. The CDR3 loop reads CASSVVGGGSYNEQFF. DNA of the CDR3: TGTGCCAGCAGCGTAGTTGGAGGGGGCTCCTACAATGAGCAGTTCTTC.